The next 22 T cell receptor beta chains were all read from a single sample in a study of blood T cell repertoires in COVID-19 (dated by TCRdb to the early 2020s). The library was made by the immunoSEQ multiplex PCR assay. The table comes from immuneACCESS by way of TCRdb, which keeps in-frame sequences with V and J called. Part of the clones is missing from these tables; in studies checked, under half for an unresolved V gene and the rest for unknown reasons. This sample lists about 95,000 clones; 70% to 85% were detected once. In total, the top ten clones hold about 24% of the sample. Sequences were obtained from peripheral blood. These receptors all come from a human donor in a cohort sampled during active COVID-19.

This clone showed up just once. In DNA form, the CDR3 reads TGTGCCAGCAGCTTAGGCAGGGGCTATGGCTACACCTTC. Encoded protein: CASSLGRGYGYTF. The chain couples TRBV7-2 to TRBJ1-2; tentative D call: TRBD1 (6 bases). Germline V gene data show CDR1 as SGHTA and CDR2 as FQGNSA. The CDR3 runs to 13 residues. The V end lost 1 base, the J end lost 4 bases, and 7 bases lay between the germline ends.

The chain employs TRBV24-1 and TRBJ2-3; 10 nucleotides match TRBD2. There are 16 residues in the CDR3. Trimming cost V 0 bases and J 6 bases; bases outside gene matches: 5. Per the germline V gene, CDR1 is KGHDR and CDR2 is SFDVKD. DNA for the CDR3: TGTGCCACCAGTGATTTGGGGCTAGCGGGAGTGGATACGCAGTATTTT. The encoded protein is CATSDLGLAGVDTQYF.

V gene TRBV29-1 combines with J gene TRBJ2-5, with a possible D match to TRBD1 (6 bases). Germline values: CDR1 SQVTM, CDR2 ANQGSEA. V lost 6 bases and J lost 4, with 18 bases in between. The CDR3 contains 14 residues. CDR3 protein: CSVVTGSRVETQYF. The CDR3 DNA is TGCAGCGTAGTAACAGGGTCACGAGTAGAGACCCAGTACTTC.

The chain uses TRBV7-2 and TRBJ2-5; weak D call: TRBD2 (5 bases). In germline, CDR1 is SGHTA, CDR2 FQGNSA. This CDR3 is 15 amino acids long. V lost 6 bases, J lost 5 bases, and 19 bases lay in between. The CDR3 reads CASSRDFGVAETQYF. The CDR3, as DNA: TGTGCCAGCAGTAGAGACTTCGGGGTAGCGGAGACCCAGTACTTC.

The chain is built from TRBV14 and TRBJ2-3, with 9 bases that match TRBD2. CDR3 length equals 18 residues. J lost 4 bases, V lost 1 base, and 12 bases had no gene match. Germline assignment: CDR1 SGHDN and CDR2 FVKESK. Here the CDR3 reads CASSQAKIAGVLSDTQYF. Here the CDR3 DNA reads TGTGCCAGCAGCCAAGCGAAGATAGCGGGAGTGCTTTCAGATACGCAGTATTTT.

This chain uses TRBV15 with TRBJ2-2, with 13 bases that match TRBD2. Trimming cost V 7 bases and J 4 bases; bases outside gene matches: 6. The CDR3 is 16 amino acids. Germline CDR1 LNHNV, CDR2 YYDKDF (reference sequence). The DNA for the CDR3 is TGTGCCACCAACAACCGACTAGCGGGGGGCACCGGGGAGCTGTTTTTT. Translation: CATNNRLAGGTGELFF.

This clone has just a few counts. The chain couples TRBV6-2 or TRBV6-3 to TRBJ1-5; D is perhaps TRBD1 (6 bases). The CDR3 runs 16 residues. V lost 4 bases and J lost 3, with 16 bases in between. The germline CDR1 and CDR2 sequences are MNHEY and SVGEGT. CDR3 loop: CASSFTGKGNNQPQHF. The CDR3 DNA sequence: TGTGCCAGCAGTTTTACAGGGAAGGGTAACAATCAGCCCCAGCATTTT.

V gene TRBV27 combines with J gene TRBJ2-5; 8 bases match TRBD2. The CDR3 loop spans 17 amino acids. CDR1 is MNHEY, CDR2 SMNVEV, per germline (reference sequence). The J segment lost 2 bases and the V segment lost 6 bases, leaving 14 bases of the junction unmatched. The CDR3 here is CASSPGFLAGGQETQYF. The CDR3 nucleotides are TGTGCCAGCAGCCCGGGGTTTTTGGCGGGGGGACAAGAGACCCAGTACTTC.

The chain carries TRBV28 and TRBJ2-7, with D hard to call. Germline loops: CDR1 MDHEN, CDR2 SYDVKM. The CDR3 has 11 residues. V was cut by 4 bases and J by 3 bases, with 4 bases left in between. Here the CDR3 DNA reads TGTGCCAGCAGTTCGTTCTACGAGCAGTACTTC. As protein: CASSSFYEQYF. Full variable domain (outside the CDR3, taken from reference TRBV28 and TRBJ2-7): DVKVTQSSRYLVKRTGEKVFLECVQDMDHENMFWYRQDPGLGLRLIYFSYDVKMKEKGDIPEGYSVSREKKERFSLILESASTNQTSMYLCASSSFYEQYFGPGTRLTVT.

This clone was counted once. As DNA, the CDR3 is TGTGCCAGCAGCTTAGGGCGCGAGGGAGCGGGCTATCGGGAGACCCAGTACTTC. Residues: CASSLGREGAGYRETQYF. The chain employs TRBV7-9 and TRBJ2-5; TRBD2 is a possible D gene (6 bases). CDR1 and CDR2 (germline): SEHNR, FQNEAQ (reference sequence). CDR3 size: 18 residues. Trimming stripped 1 base from V and 5 bases from J, with 23 bases between.

The rearrangement joins TRBV5-1 to TRBJ2-1; weak D call: TRBD2 (5 bases). V gave up 0 bases and J gave up 8 bases, with 9 bases separating them. CDR1 and CDR2 from the germline V gene are SGHRS and YFSETQ. The CDR3 is 13 residues long. In DNA, the CDR3 is TGCGCCAGCAGCTTGGTCCTAGCCCATGAGCAGTTCTTC. Protein product: CASSLVLAHEQFF.

The chain recombines TRBV9 with TRBJ2-2; TRBD2 agrees at 12 bases. CDR3 size: 17 residues. The V and J ends lost 7 bases and 5 bases, in that order; junction bases with no gene match: 12. Germline CDR1 is SGDLS and CDR2 is YYNGEE. The CDR3 sequence: CASSLLAGGSMTGELFF. The CDR3 DNA is TGTGCCAGCTCCTTACTAGCGGGGGGATCGATGACCGGGGAGCTGTTTTTT. Using reference TRBV9 and TRBJ2-2 for the parts outside the CDR3, the full variable domain is DSGVTQTPKHLITATGQRVTLRCSPRSGDLSVYWYQQSLDQGLQFLIQYYNGEERAKGNILERFSAQQFPDLHSELNLSSLELGDSALYFCASSLLAGGSMTGELFFGEGSRLTVL.

CDR3 coding DNA: TGTGCCACCAGCCCCCGGGACAGGGCCCCAAGCTATGGCTACACCTTC. Protein: CATSPRDRAPSYGYTF. The chain uses TRBV15 and TRBJ1-2, with TRBD1 matching 9 bases. Germline V gene lookup returns CDR1 LNHNV and CDR2 YYDKDF (reference sequence). The CDR3 runs 16 residues. With V trimmed by 5 bases and J by 4 bases, 11 bases remained unmatched.

The J gene is TRBJ2-1, the V gene TRBV28; the match to TRBD2 covers 13 bases. The V segment lost 5 bases and the J segment 7 bases; nucleotides outside the gene matches: 11. This CDR3 is built from 17 residues. Germline V CDR1 and CDR2: MDHEN, SYDVKM. CDR3 sequence reads: CASSGTSGTLVVNEQFF. The CDR3 coding sequence is TGTGCCAGCAGTGGGACTAGCGGGACCTTGGTAGTGAATGAGCAGTTCTTC.

The chain is built from TRBV28 and TRBJ2-2; tentative D call: TRBD1 (6 bases). The CDR3 has 16 residues. Trimming pared 6 bases from V and 5 bases from J, leaving 19 bases between. The germline V gene has CDR1 MDHEN and CDR2 SYDVKM. The CDR3 loop reads CASRPLQGQGTGELFF. The CDR3 DNA is TGTGCCAGCAGACCACTCCAGGGGCAGGGGACCGGGGAGCTGTTTTTT.

The chain combines TRBV27 with TRBJ2-3; TRBD1 aligns across 11 bases. Germline trimming cut 5 bases from V and 8 bases from J; bases unmatched to any gene: 12. The CDR3 has 16 residues. Germline V gene lookup returns CDR1 MNHEY and CDR2 SMNVEV (reference sequence). CDR3 in DNA: TGTGCCAGCAGTCTCCCGGGACAGGGGGTCGAAGTTACGCAGTATTTT. Protein product: CASSLPGQGVEVTQYF.

In this sample, this clone turned up a few times. This chain links TRBV7-9 with TRBJ1-1, with a tentative D call TRBD1 (6 bases). Germline lookup yields CDR1 SEHNR and CDR2 FQNEAQ (reference sequence). Deletions cut 8 bases from V and 0 bases from J, with 16 bases between. This CDR3 spans 15 amino acids. The CDR3 spells CASGRWDKMNTEAFF. The CDR3 coding sequence is TGTGCCAGCGGGAGATGGGACAAAATGAACACTGAAGCTTTCTTT.

The J gene is TRBJ2-1, the V gene TRBV5-1, with a possible D match to TRBD1 (5 bases). CDR1 and CDR2 (germline): SGHRS, YFSETQ. This CDR3 has 15 residues. V was shortened by 0 bases and J by 4 bases, with 11 bases between the two germline ends. The CDR3 nucleotides are TGCGCCAGCAGCTTGGGCAGGGCAAAATACAATGAGCAGTTCTTC. This translates into CASSLGRAKYNEQFF. Based on the CDR3 plus reference TRBV5-1 and TRBJ2-1, the full variable domain is KAGVTQTPRYLIKTRGQQVTLSCSPISGHRSVSWYQQTPGQGLQFLFEYFSETQRNKGNFPGRFSGRQFSNSRSEMNVSTLELGDSALYLCASSLGRAKYNEQFFGPGTRLTVL.

This chain joins TRBV5-1 and TRBJ2-1; maybe TRBD1 (6 bases). CDR3 length: 16 amino acids. Trimming stripped 2 bases from V and 8 bases from J, with 20 bases between. Germline assignment: CDR1 SGHRS and CDR2 YFSETQ. The CDR3 DNA sequence: TGCGCCAGCAGCTTTGGTGGGATGGCAGGGGTCGATGAGCAGTTCTTC. It specifies CASSFGGMAGVDEQFF.

This clone appeared a few times. The chain carries TRBV28 and TRBJ1-5; a weak D match, TRBD1 (6 bases). In germline, CDR1 is MDHEN, CDR2 SYDVKM. The V end was cut by 2 bases, the J end by 0 bases, with 14 bases between. CDR3 length equals 17 residues. CDR3 DNA sequence: TGTGCCAGCAGTTTAATCGGCAGGGGAAATAGCAATCAGCCCCAGCATTTT. As protein: CASSLIGRGNSNQPQHF. The whole variable domain, filled in from reference TRBV28 and TRBJ1-5, reads DVKVTQSSRYLVKRTGEKVFLECVQDMDHENMFWYRQDPGLGLRLIYFSYDVKMKEKGDIPEGYSVSREKKERFSLILESASTNQTSMYLCASSLIGRGNSNQPQHFGDGTRLSIL.

V usage is TRBV18 and J usage is TRBJ1-3; D ambiguous. Germline-derived CDR1 and CDR2 are KGHSH and LQKENI. The CDR3 covers 17 residues. V shed 3 bases and J shed 1 base, with 16 bases lying between them. Here the CDR3 reads CASSPFPLESSGNTIYF. The CDR3 nucleotides read TGTGCCAGCTCACCGTTCCCACTTGAGAGTTCTGGAAACACCATATATTTT.

The rearrangement links TRBV28 to TRBJ2-4; D not certain. Trimming took off 8 bases at V and 8 bases at J, with 10 bases between the two ends. The CDR3 spans 11 residues. The germline gives CDR1 MDHEN, CDR2 SYDVKM. The CDR3 loop is CASRQDDIQYF. The DNA of the CDR3 is TGTGCCAGCCGCCAGGATGACATTCAGTACTTC.